The source of this T cell receptor (beta chain) is a study of shared clonotypes between healthy human individuals. Study observations and caveats: In contrast to clonotypes shared by all four donors, non-shared clonotypes had lower generation probabilities.

Details on this clone: Antigen: not known. Other DNA sequences in the sample encode the same CDR3.

Sequencing was performed with immunoSEQ multiplex PCR; in TCRdb, only in-frame clones are kept and a portion is missing. The repertoire has roughly 2,300,000 clones, 85% to 95% of them found once; the top ten carry about 0.41%. Looked up from germline, CDR1 is MNHEY and CDR2 is SVGAGI. Trimming removed 1 base at V and 3 bases at J, with 6 bases between. The CDR3 spans 13 residues. The TCR was taken from a man between 18 and 29 years old in good health. Some clones in this sample may be carry-over from other donors' samples. The sequencing input was naive CD4+ T cells from PBMCs. Subset of the sample: CD45RA+ positively selected. This chain connects TRBV6-5 to TRBJ1-2; D possibly corresponds to TRBD1 (5 bases). The CDR3 reads CASSYLGDYGYTF. The CDR3 nucleotides are TGTGCCAGCAGTTACTTAGGGGACTATGGCTACACCTTC.